Each of the 24 T cell receptor beta chains below was sequenced from the same sample in a study of cytotoxic CD8 clonotypes in ibrutinib-treated CLL. The assay was immunoSEQ multiplex PCR, and TCRdb's table has in-frame clones only and misses some. The table lists nearly 300,000 clones, 65% to 85% of them singletons, with about 6% in the top ten. The specimen was PBMCs, collected at disease progression, from a patient treated with ibrutinib. The receptors originated from a human donor with chronic lymphocytic leukemia.

This chain uses TRBV9 with TRBJ2-3; 10 nucleotides agree with TRBD2. CDR3 length: 19 amino acids. The J segment lost 0 bases and the V segment lost 0 bases, leaving 10 bases of the junction unmatched. Per germline, CDR1 SGDLS and CDR2 YYNGEE. The CDR3, as DNA: TGTGCCAGCAGCGTAGGAGTGGGGGAGGGACTAGCGAGCACAGATACGCAGTATTTT. Translation: CASSVGVGEGLASTDTQYF.

The chain is built from TRBV5-1 and TRBJ2-5; 10 nucleotides agree with TRBD1. The length of the CDR3 is 15 residues. Germline-derived CDR1 and CDR2 are SGHRS and YFSETQ. V shed 4 bases, J shed 5 bases, and the junction held 8 bases outside the gene matches. This chain's CDR3 is CASSATGGWGETQYF. The CDR3, as DNA: TGCGCCAGCAGCGCGACAGGGGGCTGGGGGGAGACCCAGTACTTC.

The count of this clone is one. This chain connects TRBV28 to TRBJ2-5, with a possible D match to TRBD2 (6 bases). Trimming took 6 bases from V and 1 from J, leaving 15 bases between them. Germline V gene lookup returns CDR1 MDHEN and CDR2 SYDVKM. The CDR3 has 15 amino acids. CDR3 amino acids: CASSTWRVGQETQYF. CDR3 nucleotide sequence: TGTGCCAGCAGCACGTGGAGGGTCGGCCAAGAGACCCAGTACTTC. Complete variable domain (other parts from reference TRBV28 and TRBJ2-5): DVKVTQSSRYLVKRTGEKVFLECVQDMDHENMFWYRQDPGLGLRLIYFSYDVKMKEKGDIPEGYSVSREKKERFSLILESASTNQTSMYLCASSTWRVGQETQYFGPGTRLLVL.

The count of this clone is one. The V call is TRBV5-6, the J call TRBJ2-3, with TRBD2 matching 11 bases. After removal of 2 bases from V and 3 bases from J, the junction contained 8 bases not matched to a gene. Germline V gene sequence: CDR1 SGHDT, CDR2 YYEEEE. The CDR3 has 17 residues. The CDR3 loop is CASSFPQLAGGTDTQYF. CDR3 nucleotide sequence: TGTGCCAGCAGCTTTCCCCAGCTAGCGGGAGGAACAGATACGCAGTATTTT.

This clone was seen only a few times. The V and J genes are TRBV5-1 and TRBJ1-1, with TRBD1 matching over 10 bases. The J segment lost 4 bases and the V segment lost 3 bases, leaving 0 bases of the junction unmatched. The V gene's germline CDR1 is SGHRS and CDR2 YFSETQ. This CDR3 contains 13 residues. CDR3 sequence: CASSWTGGTEAFF. The CDR3 DNA follows: TGCGCCAGCAGCTGGACAGGGGGCACTGAAGCTTTCTTT.

The chain carries TRBV15 and TRBJ1-3; the D is unclear. The germline V gene encodes CDR1 LNHNV and CDR2 YYDKDF (reference sequence). The CDR3 covers 16 residues. The V end was cut by 1 base, the J end by 0 bases, with 10 bases between. The CDR3 spells CATSRGELGSGNTIYF. In nucleotides, the CDR3 is TGTGCCACCAGCAGAGGGGAATTAGGCTCTGGAAACACCATATATTTT.

The rearrangement links TRBV7-6 to TRBJ2-7, with 9 bases that match TRBD1. There are 12 residues in the CDR3. Trimming at V came to 8 bases and at J to 1 base, leaving 0 bases not matched to a gene. Germline V gene data show CDR1 as SGHVS and CDR2 as FNYEAQ. CDR3 sequence: CASGQGSYEQYF. The CDR3 bases are TGTGCCAGCGGACAGGGGTCCTACGAGCAGTACTTC.

The chain joins TRBV10-2 to TRBJ1-1; D call uncertain. This CDR3 has 15 amino acids. V lost 2 bases to trimming and J lost 0 bases, with 10 bases between them. Germline CDR1 and CDR2: WSHSY and SAAADI. The CDR3 DNA is TGCGCCAGCAGTGAGGAGAGAGGAATGAACACTGAAGCTTTCTTT. It is translated as CASSEERGMNTEAFF.

The J gene is TRBJ2-2, the V gene TRBV19, with TRBD1 matching 10 bases. This CDR3 comprises 15 residues. CDR1 LNHDA and CDR2 SQIVND come from the germline V gene (reference sequence). With V trimmed by 11 bases and J by 5 bases, 11 bases remained unmatched. The CDR3 spells CASLGRQGATGELFF. For the CDR3, the DNA is TGTGCCTCCTTAGGGCGACAGGGGGCGACCGGGGAGCTGTTTTTT.

This clone showed up just once. V gene TRBV7-8 combines with J gene TRBJ2-7; 10 nucleotides match TRBD2. The CDR3 extends over 15 amino acids. V lost 6 bases and J lost 3; bases outside the gene matches: 8. CDR1 and CDR2 from the germline V gene are SGHVS and FQNEAQ. The CDR3 spells CASRPSSGRLYEQYF. Here the CDR3 DNA reads TGTGCCAGCAGGCCGTCTAGCGGGAGACTCTACGAGCAGTACTTC.

On this clone: At one end the junction does not follow the germline gene, possibly because of a read error. This chain connects TRBV27 to TRBJ1-2; 7 bases agree with TRBD1. CDR3 size: 14 residues. The V gene's germline CDR1 is MNHEY and CDR2 SMNVEV (reference sequence). The CDR3 loop is CASRSGGGGLPSIF. DNA of the CDR3: TGTGCCAGCAGGTCAGGGGGTGGGGGACTGCCATCCATATTC.

The gene calls are TRBV6-5 and TRBJ2-3, with 8 bases identical to TRBD1. With 5 bases clipped from V and 7 bases from J, the junction kept 5 bases outside the gene matches. Looked up from germline, CDR1 is MNHEY and CDR2 is SVGAGI. This CDR3 is 13 amino acids long. CDR3: CASSPQGANTQYF. CDR3 nucleotide sequence: TGTGCCAGCAGTCCTCAGGGGGCGAATACGCAGTATTTT.

A single count supports this clone. The chain employs TRBV4-1 and TRBJ2-7; 8 bases align to TRBD1. Trimming cost V 7 bases and J 2 bases; bases outside gene matches: 13. Germline lookup yields CDR1 MGHRA and CDR2 YSYEKL. The CDR3 sequence is 16 residues long. The CDR3 DNA follows: TGCGCCAGCATGGGGACAGGCCCGAGTCGAACCTACGAGCAGTACTTC. It translates to CASMGTGPSRTYEQYF.

This clone has just a few counts. This chain uses TRBV7-9 with TRBJ1-2, with TRBD1 as a possible D gene (5 bases). CDR1 is SEHNR and CDR2 is FQNEAQ in the germline V gene (reference sequence). Between the trimmed V and J ends, which lost 5 bases and 3 bases, there was a span of 19 bases. The CDR3 has 16 residues. In DNA, the CDR3 is TGTGCCAGCAGCCCCACCATCGCCGGGGGGTACTATGGCTACACCTTC. Translation gives CASSPTIAGGYYGYTF.

The rearrangement uses TRBV4-1 and TRBJ2-5; D gene uncertain. The CDR3 length is 13 residues. Germline assignment: CDR1 MGHRA and CDR2 YSYEKL. V lost 4 bases and J lost 5, with 11 bases in between. The CDR3 nucleotides are TGCGCCAGCAGCCCCCCGGATGGGGAGACCCAGTACTTC. Its protein is CASSPPDGETQYF.

This sequence joins TRBV12-5 and TRBJ1-5; no firm D call. The length of the CDR3 is 12 residues. V was trimmed by 2 bases and J by 6 bases, leaving 5 bases between them. CDR1 and CDR2 from the germline V gene are LGHNT and FRNRAP. DNA of the CDR3: TGTGCTAGTGGTTTGTATGGTCAGCCCCAGCATTTT. Its protein is CASGLYGQPQHF. Using reference TRBV12-5 and TRBJ1-5 for the parts outside the CDR3, the full variable domain is DARVTQTPRHKVTEMGQEVTMRCQPILGHNTVFWYRQTMMQGLELLAYFRNRAPLDDSGMPKDRFSAEMPDATLATLKIQPSEPRDSAVYFCASGLYGQPQHFGDGTRLSIL.

This chain links TRBV5-6 with TRBJ1-2; D is possibly TRBD1 (6 bases). CDR1 is SGHDT and CDR2 is YYEEEE in the germline V gene. The CDR3 totals 15 residues. Trimming removed 0 bases from V and 3 bases from J, with 12 bases in between. The CDR3 DNA follows: TGTGCCAGCAGCTTGGTGCCGGCAGGGGACTATGGCTACACCTTC. It yields the protein CASSLVPAGDYGYTF.

J is TRBJ1-6 and V is TRBV5-1, with D possibly TRBD1 on 6 matching bases. From germline, CDR1 is SGHRS and CDR2 YFSETQ. The CDR3 runs to 18 residues. The V and J ends lost 1 base and 7 bases respectively, with 21 bases between them. The CDR3 nucleotides read TGCGCCAGCAGCTTGAGGCCCCACTACAGGGTGGACAATTCACCCCTCCACTTT. This codes for CASSLRPHYRVDNSPLHF.

The CDR3 region is CASSLAVRGKAFF. CDR3 nucleotides: TGTGCCAGCAGCTTAGCGGTAAGGGGCAAAGCTTTCTTT. This chain connects TRBV7-2 to TRBJ1-1; possible D gene TRBD1, 5 bases. CDR1 SGHTA and CDR2 FQGNSA come from the germline V gene. CDR3 size: 13 residues. V lost 0 bases, J lost 9 bases, and 11 bases lay in between.

V is TRBV29-1 and J is TRBJ1-1; D unclear. Germline values: CDR1 SQVTM, CDR2 ANQGSEA. This CDR3 has 14 residues. V was shortened by 0 bases and J by 10 bases, with 18 bases between the two germline ends. The CDR3 loop reads CSVEDPQESYGAFF. DNA of the CDR3: TGCAGCGTTGAAGACCCTCAGGAATCGTATGGAGCTTTCTTT.

This rearrangement joins TRBV7-9 to TRBJ2-7; 9 bases agree with TRBD1. CDR1 and CDR2 from the germline V gene are SEHNR and FQNEAQ (reference sequence). The CDR3 contains 14 residues. The junction had 7 bases not matched to a gene; V was cut back by 5 bases and J by 5 bases. CDR3 protein: CASSDRDRVHEQYF. Here the CDR3 DNA reads TGTGCCAGCAGCGACCGGGACAGGGTCCACGAGCAGTACTTC.

A note on this clone: Germline and junction disagree at one end, which may indicate a read error. This sequence joins TRBV9 and TRBJ2-1; perhaps TRBD2 as D (6 bases). The CDR3 runs 14 residues. Germline V gene sequence: CDR1 SGDLS, CDR2 YYNGEE. DNA of the CDR3: TGTGCCAGCAGAACGGGGACTTCCTCCAATGAGCAGTTCTTC. Translated, it gives CASRTGTSSNEQFF.

V usage is TRBV9 and J usage is TRBJ1-2; D is uncertain. CDR1 and CDR2 from the germline V gene are SGDLS and YYNGEE. This CDR3 is built from 15 residues. V was trimmed by 0 bases and J by 4 bases, leaving 13 bases between them. The CDR3 DNA is TGTGCCAGCAGCGTAGATTCATCGCGCGGCTATGGCTACACCTTC. Protein: CASSVDSSRGYGYTF.

This clone was seen once. The CDR3 coding sequence is TGTGCCAGCAGCATCGGGACTAGCGGACGCACAGATACGCAGTATTTT. Translated, it gives CASSIGTSGRTDTQYF. The gene calls are TRBV7-2 and TRBJ2-3; 11 nucleotides agree with TRBD2. The trim removed 5 bases at V and 1 base at J, leaving 5 bases unmatched. The CDR3 loop spans 16 amino acids. In germline, CDR1 is SGHTA, CDR2 FQGNSA. The variable domain in full, with the rest retrieved from reference TRBV7-2 and TRBJ2-3, is GAGVSQSPSNKVTEKGKDVELRCDPISGHTALYWYRQSLGQGLEFLIYFQGNSAPDKSGLPSDRFSAERTGGSVSTLTIQRTQQEDSAVYLCASSIGTSGRTDTQYFGPGTRLTVL.